This entry features one T cell receptor beta chain sequence. This sample is part of a study of control samples from healthy donors and cancer patients. CDR1 LNHDA and CDR2 SQIVND come from the germline V gene (reference sequence). This CDR3 is built from 14 residues. V gave up 5 bases and J gave up 8 bases, with 16 bases separating them. This table comes from immunoSEQ multiplex PCR, and its TCRdb copy is limited to in-frame clones, with some not included. This sample has 70,000 to 85,000 clones, with approximately 80% found just once. The J gene is TRBJ2-1, the V gene TRBV19, with D possibly TRBD2 on 5 matching bases. Sequences were obtained from PBMCs. The TCR originated in a man aged 55-75 years with head and neck cancer. The CDR3 loop reads CASSPSRREDEQFF. CDR3 bases: TGTGCCAGTAGTCCTTCTAGACGGGAAGATGAGCAGTTCTTC.